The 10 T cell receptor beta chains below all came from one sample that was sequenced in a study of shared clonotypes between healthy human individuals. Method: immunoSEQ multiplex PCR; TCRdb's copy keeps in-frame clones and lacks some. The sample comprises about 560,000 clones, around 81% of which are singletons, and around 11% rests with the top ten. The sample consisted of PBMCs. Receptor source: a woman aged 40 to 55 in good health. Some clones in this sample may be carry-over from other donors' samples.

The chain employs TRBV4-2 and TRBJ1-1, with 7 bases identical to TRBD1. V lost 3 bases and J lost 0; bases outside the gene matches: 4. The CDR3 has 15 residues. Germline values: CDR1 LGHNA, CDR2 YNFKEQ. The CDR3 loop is CASSHRQGVNTEAFF. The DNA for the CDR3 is TGTGCCAGCAGCCATCGACAGGGCGTGAACACTGAAGCTTTCTTT.

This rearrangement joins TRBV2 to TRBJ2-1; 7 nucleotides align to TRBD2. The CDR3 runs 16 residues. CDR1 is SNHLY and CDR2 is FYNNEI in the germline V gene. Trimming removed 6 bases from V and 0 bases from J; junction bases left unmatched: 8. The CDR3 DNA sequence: TGTGCCAGCAGACTAACTAGCGCGAGCTCCTACAATGAGCAGTTCTTC. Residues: CASRLTSASSYNEQFF.

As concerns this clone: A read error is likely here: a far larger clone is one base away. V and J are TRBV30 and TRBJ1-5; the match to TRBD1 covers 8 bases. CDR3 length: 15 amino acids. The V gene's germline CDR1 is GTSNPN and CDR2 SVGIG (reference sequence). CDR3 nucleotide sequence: TGTGCCCGGAGTGTCGGGGCAGGGGGCGGTCAGCCCCAGCATTTT. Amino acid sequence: CARSVGAGGGQPQHF.

CDR3 amino acids: CASRGWVYEQYF. CDR3 nucleotides: TGTGCCAGCAGGGGTTGGGTGTACGAGCAGTACTTC. The J gene is TRBJ2-7, the V gene TRBV6-6; D gene uncertain. CDR1 and CDR2 from the germline V gene are MNHNY and SVGAGI (reference sequence). The CDR3 extends over 12 amino acids. V was clipped by 6 bases and J by 4 bases, with 10 bases between them.

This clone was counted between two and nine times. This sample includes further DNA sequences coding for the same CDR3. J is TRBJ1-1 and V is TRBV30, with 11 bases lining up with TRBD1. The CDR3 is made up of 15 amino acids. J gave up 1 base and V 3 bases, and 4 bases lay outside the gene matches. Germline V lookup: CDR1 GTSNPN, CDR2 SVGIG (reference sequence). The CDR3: CAWSAGQGANTEAFF. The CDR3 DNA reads TGTGCCTGGAGCGCAGGACAGGGGGCGAACACTGAAGCTTTCTTT.

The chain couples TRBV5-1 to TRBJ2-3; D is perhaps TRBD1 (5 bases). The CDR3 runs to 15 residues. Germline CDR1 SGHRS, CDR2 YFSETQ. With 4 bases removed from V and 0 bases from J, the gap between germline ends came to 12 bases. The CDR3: CASSIETVSTDTQYF. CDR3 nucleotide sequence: TGCGCCAGCAGCATTGAGACAGTTAGCACAGATACGCAGTATTTT.

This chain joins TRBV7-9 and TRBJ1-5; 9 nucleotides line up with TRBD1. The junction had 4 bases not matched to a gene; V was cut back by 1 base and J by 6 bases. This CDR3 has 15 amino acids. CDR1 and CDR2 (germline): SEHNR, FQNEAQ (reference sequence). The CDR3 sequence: CASSLGQGDFQPQHF. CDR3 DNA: TGTGCCAGCAGCTTAGGACAGGGGGATTTTCAGCCCCAGCATTTT.

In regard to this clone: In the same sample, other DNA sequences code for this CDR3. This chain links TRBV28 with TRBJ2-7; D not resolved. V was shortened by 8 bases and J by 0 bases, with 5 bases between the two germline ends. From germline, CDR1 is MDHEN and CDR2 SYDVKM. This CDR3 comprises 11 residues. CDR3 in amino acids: CASRSSYEQYF. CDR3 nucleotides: TGTGCCAGCCGGAGCTCCTACGAGCAGTACTTC.

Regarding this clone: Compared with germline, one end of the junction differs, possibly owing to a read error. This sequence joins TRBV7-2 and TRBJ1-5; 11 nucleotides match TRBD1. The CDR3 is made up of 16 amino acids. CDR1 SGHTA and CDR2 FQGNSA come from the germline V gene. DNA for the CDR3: TGCGCCAGCAGCCAAGGAGGGACAGGGGGAGGTCAGCCCCAGCATTTT. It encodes CASSQGGTGGGQPQHF.

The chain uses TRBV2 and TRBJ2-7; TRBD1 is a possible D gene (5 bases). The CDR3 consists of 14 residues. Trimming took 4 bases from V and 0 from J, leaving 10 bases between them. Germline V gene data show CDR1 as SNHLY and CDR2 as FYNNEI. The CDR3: CASSVDTHSYEQYF. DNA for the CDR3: TGTGCCAGCAGTGTGGACACTCACTCCTACGAGCAGTACTTC.